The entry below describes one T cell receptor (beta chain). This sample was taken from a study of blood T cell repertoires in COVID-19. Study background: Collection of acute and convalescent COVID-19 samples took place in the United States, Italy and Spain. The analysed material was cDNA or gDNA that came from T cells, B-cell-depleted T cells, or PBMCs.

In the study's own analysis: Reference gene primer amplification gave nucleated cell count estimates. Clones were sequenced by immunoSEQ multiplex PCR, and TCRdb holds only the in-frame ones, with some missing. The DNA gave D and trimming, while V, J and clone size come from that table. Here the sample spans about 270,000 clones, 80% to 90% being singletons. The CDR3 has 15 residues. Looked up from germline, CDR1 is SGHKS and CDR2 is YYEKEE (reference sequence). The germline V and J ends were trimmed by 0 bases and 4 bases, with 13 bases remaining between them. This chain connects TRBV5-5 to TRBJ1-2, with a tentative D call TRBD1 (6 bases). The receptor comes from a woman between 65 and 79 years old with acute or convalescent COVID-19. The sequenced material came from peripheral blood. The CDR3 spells CASSLAQGEPYGYTF. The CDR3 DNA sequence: TGTGCCAGCAGCTTGGCACAGGGTGAACCCTATGGCTACACCTTC. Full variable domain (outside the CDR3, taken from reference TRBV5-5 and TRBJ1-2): DAGVTQSPTHLIKTRGQQVTLRCSPISGHKSVSWYQQVLGQGPQFIFQYYEKEERGRGNFPDRFSARQFPNYSSELNVNALLLGDSALYLCASSLAQGEPYGYTFGSGTRLTVV.